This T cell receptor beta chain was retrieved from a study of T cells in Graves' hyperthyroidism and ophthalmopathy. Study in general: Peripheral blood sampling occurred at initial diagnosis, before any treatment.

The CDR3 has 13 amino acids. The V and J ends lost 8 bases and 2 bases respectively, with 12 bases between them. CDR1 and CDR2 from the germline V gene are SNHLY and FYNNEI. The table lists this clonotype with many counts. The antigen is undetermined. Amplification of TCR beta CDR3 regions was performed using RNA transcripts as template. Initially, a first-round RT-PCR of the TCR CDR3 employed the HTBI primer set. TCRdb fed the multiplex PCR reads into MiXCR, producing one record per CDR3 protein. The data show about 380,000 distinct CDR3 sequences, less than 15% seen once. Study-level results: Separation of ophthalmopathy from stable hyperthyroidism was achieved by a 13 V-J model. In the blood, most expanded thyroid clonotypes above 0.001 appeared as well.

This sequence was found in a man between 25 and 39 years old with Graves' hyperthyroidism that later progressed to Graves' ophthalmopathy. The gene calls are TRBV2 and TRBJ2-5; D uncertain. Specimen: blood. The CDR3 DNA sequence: TGTGCCAGCGGGAATGTTCGGCAAGAGACCCAGTACTTC. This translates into CASGNVRQETQYF.